This record looks at one T cell receptor (beta chain) sequence and its context. Only a few counts were recorded for this clonotype. The antigen it recognizes is unknown. Qualities for individual bases were not recorded, and no much larger clone is one base off. These data are taken from a study of blood T cells in healthy people across ages (dated by TCRdb to the mid-2010s). Turning to the overall study: Template switching captured roughly one uniquely barcoded TCR beta cDNA molecule per two T cells in model experiments. To track age-related changes in TCR beta repertoire diversity, the study relied on deep sequencing normalized with unique cDNA molecular identifiers. For two donors (one aged 18 to 30 and one aged 80 or older), the study analyzed two additional independent replicas of 1 million unique cDNA reads from the same blood draw. The donors were split into four age groups: young (average 16 years), middle-aged (around 37), aged (roughly 68) and long-lived (about 74). The paper as a whole reports these results and caveats: A strong correlation was found between observed TCR beta diversity and the percentage of naive T cells measured by flow cytometry. Estimates of total diversity based on one million sequenced T cells were considered lower bounds and underestimates. Because profiling used bulk unsorted PBMCs, naive and antigen-experienced compartments could not be compared conclusively. The CMV infection status of donors was not known, potentially confounding age-related changes in expanded clonotypes. Compared with the aged group, the long-lived group had more naive CD4+ T cells, fewer expanded clones and increased TCR diversity, suggesting age selection. As age increased, observed TCR beta diversity per million T cells dropped in a roughly linear way, and a significant reduction was already evident by age about 36.

Trimming takes 6 bases from V and 8 bases from J, and the germline ends sit 16 bases apart. The CDR3, cysteine through phenylalanine, is 14 amino acids long. Only CDR3 DNA is held: 42 bases, read in frame from base 1. The germline V gene (reference sequence) specifies LGHDT as CDR1 and YNNKEL as CDR2. The method was 5' RACE. Sequencing instrument: Illumina HiSeq 2500. A second PCR of 7 to 11 cycles was run with a J-beta primer mix and a sample-barcoded 5' primer. A unique molecular identifier was introduced onto each TCR beta cDNA molecule by a template-switch 5' adaptor carrying 12 random nucleotides. Each sample yielded at least 2.5 million CDR3-containing paired-end reads. All of the RNA was converted into first-strand cDNA using the Mint cDNA synthesis kit, with a TRBC-specific oligonucleotide serving as the primer. Following uracil-DNA glycosylase treatment, a first 18-cycle PCR with universal primers M1SS and BC2_uni_R was performed on all cDNA. The paper's data handling went like this. Normalization of each sample was performed by random selection of 1 million high-quality reads, each carrying a distinct molecular identifier. Reads with shared molecular identifiers were discarded instead of being binned into consensus sequences. MiTCR, with a Q25 quality threshold and the strictest error-elimination algorithm, was used for CDR3 identification, clonotype clustering and error correction. A nonparametric unseen species model with Euler transformation was used to estimate a lower bound on total TCR beta diversity. Through fastp at Q25 and MiXCR, TCRdb rebuilt clones from the public reads, retaining in-frame beta chains. When rows share a CDR3 protein, they turn into one entry using the most common DNA and genes. TCRdb assigned the V and J calls; the authors' analysis was not used. Recorded for this sample are around 700,000 distinct CDR3 sequences; roughly 25% of them occurred a single time. The ten largest clones capture 9.4% of the sample.

Donors were a few dozen systemically healthy Caucasian individuals from Russia aged 6 to 90 years. Around 9.9 milliliters of peripheral blood were collected from each donor into EDTA-treated Vacutainer tubes. PBMCs were isolated by Ficoll-Paque density-gradient centrifugation, with at least 7 million obtained per sample. Trizol reagent was used to extract total RNA from the PBMCs, yielding at least 6 micrograms per sample. Naive CD45RAhigh/CD27high T cell percentages were measured by flow cytometry on a PBMC aliquot from every donor. The sample was also linked to a second study, of T cells of mothers and their children. As noted in the second study: Donors were nine systemically healthy Caucasian individuals: three mothers and their six children. cDNA synthesis used all of the extracted RNA, with roughly 1.6 ug of RNA in each 15 ul reaction. In the second PCR, sample barcodes and 2-4 random nucleotides were introduced via the M1S primer. Over 10 million TCR beta CDR3 reads came from each mother, compared with around 3 million reads from each child. TCR recombination output is similarly shaped by thymic selection in related and unrelated pairs, with a minor effect exerted by inherited differences. Normalized repertoire overlap was always found to be slightly, but never significantly, higher in related mother-child pairs than in unrelated mother-child pairs. No persistent microchimeric T cell clones were detected, at a sensitivity of approximately 100 clones per million clonotypes. The study used deep NGS to compare TCR beta repertoires of mothers and children, seeking features distinguishing related mother-child pairs from unrelated individuals. Mothers averaged about 40 +/- 4 years of age and children averaged about 10 +/- 4 years. After adapter ligation was performed with NEBNext reagents, the libraries were sequenced on an Illumina HiSeq 2000 with 100+100 nt paired-end reads. To avoid cross-contamination, the mother libraries and the child libraries were prepared a month apart and sequenced in separate runs. For each donor, between 500,000 and 2,000,000 distinct TCR beta clonotypes were identified. Naive TCR beta clonotypes were estimated from low-frequency clonotypes matched to each donor's FACS-determined naive share, without sorting.

Recombination linked TRBV3-1 to TRBJ2-2; no D gene call is confident. What was sequenced was blood. The source is a boy aged 5-17 years in good health. The nucleotides read TGTGCCAGCAGGTTATTGGCCTCGGCGGGGGAGCTGTTTTTT. Its protein reads: CASRLLASAGELFF.